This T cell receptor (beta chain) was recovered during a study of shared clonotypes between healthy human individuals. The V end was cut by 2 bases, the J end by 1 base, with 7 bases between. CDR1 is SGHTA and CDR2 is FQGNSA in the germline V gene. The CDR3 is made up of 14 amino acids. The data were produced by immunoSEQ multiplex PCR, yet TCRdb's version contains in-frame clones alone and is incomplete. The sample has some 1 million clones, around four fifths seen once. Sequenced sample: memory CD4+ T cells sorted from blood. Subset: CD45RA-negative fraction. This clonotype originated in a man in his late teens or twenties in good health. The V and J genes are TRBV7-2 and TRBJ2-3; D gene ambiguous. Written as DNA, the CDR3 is TGTGCCAGCAGCTTATTAACAGGCACAGATACGCAGTATTTT. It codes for CASSLLTGTDTQYF.